Listed here are 9 T cell receptor beta chains from one sample, sequenced in a study of T cells after posttransplantation cyclophosphamide. The repertoire was sequenced with immunoSEQ multiplex PCR; TCRdb's copy has only in-frame clones and lacks some. The sample lists more than 20,000 clones; about 76% were seen once. What was sequenced was memory CD4+ T cells sorted from PBMCs. The source is a woman in her fifties or sixties in good health, CMV-negative, and a related stem cell transplant donor.

The V gene is TRBV5-5, the J gene TRBJ1-2; perhaps TRBD1 as D (5 bases). This CDR3 has 14 residues. V dropped 1 base and J dropped 4 bases, with 11 bases sitting between them. CDR1 is SGHKS, CDR2 YYEKEE, per germline (reference sequence). CDR3 protein: CASSLQGGVYGYTF. The DNA for the CDR3 is TGTGCCAGCAGCTTGCAGGGAGGTGTCTATGGCTACACCTTC.

This CDR3 reads CATGGLAGYNEQFF. CDR3 coding DNA: TGTGCCACCGGTGGACTAGCGGGGTACAATGAGCAGTTCTTC. The rearrangement joins TRBV21-1 to TRBJ2-1; TRBD2 was called by the table and not checked on the DNA. TRBV21-1 is a documented pseudogene. This CDR3 is 14 amino acids long.

The chain employs TRBV27 and TRBJ2-5, with D maybe TRBD2 (5 bases). V shed 2 bases and J shed 4 bases, with 8 bases lying between them. The CDR3 runs 13 residues. CDR1 and CDR2 (germline): MNHEY, SMNVEV (reference sequence). The CDR3 nucleotides are TGTGCCAGCAGTTTAACTAGGAGAGAGACCCAGTACTTC. This codes for CASSLTRRETQYF.

CDR3 loop: CASSSRGKTEAFF. The CDR3 nucleotides are TGTGCCAGCTCCTCTAGGGGAAAGACTGAAGCTTTCTTT. V usage is TRBV18 and J usage is TRBJ1-1; possibly TRBD1 for D (5 bases). This CDR3 has 13 residues. Germline V lookup: CDR1 KGHSH, CDR2 LQKENI. V dropped 6 bases and J dropped 5 bases, with 13 bases sitting between them.

This rearrangement joins TRBV11-2 to TRBJ1-2, with 9 bases matching TRBD1. The CDR3 extends over 12 amino acids. V shed 2 bases, J shed 8 bases, and the junction held 0 bases outside the gene matches. Germline loops: CDR1 SGHAT, CDR2 FQNNGV. CDR3 bases: TGTGCCAGCAGCTTAACAGGGGGCGGCTACACCTTC. As protein: CASSLTGGGYTF.

The CDR3 loop is CASSPHQNYGYTF. CDR3 bases: TGTGCCAGCAGCCCCCATCAGAATTATGGCTACACCTTC. This chain joins TRBV11-2 and TRBJ1-2; D unresolved. The V gene's germline CDR1 is SGHAT and CDR2 FQNNGV. The CDR3 has 13 residues. Trimming removed 5 bases at V and 5 bases at J, with 12 bases between.

Notes on this clone: One end of the junction varies from germline; a read error may be responsible. V usage is TRBV7-8 and J usage is TRBJ2-7, with 9 bases identical to TRBD2. The V gene's germline CDR1 is SGHVS and CDR2 FQNEAQ. The CDR3 runs to 17 residues. The CDR3 DNA reads as TGTGCCAGCAGCCTAGCCGTTAGCGGGAGAGGGGGCTACGAGCAGTACTTC. Protein product: CASSLAVSGRGGYEQYF.

This clone was seen a few times. The V and J genes are TRBV5-6 and TRBJ2-7; 10 bases are a match to TRBD2. CDR1 and CDR2 (germline): SGHDT, YYEEEE. The CDR3 loop spans 17 amino acids. J was trimmed by 0 bases and V by 2 bases; bases with no gene match: 8. CDR3 sequence reads: CASSLASGGWSSYEQYF. The DNA for the CDR3 is TGTGCCAGCAGCTTAGCTAGCGGGGGTTGGAGCTCCTACGAGCAGTACTTC.

This clone was seen just once. V is TRBV5-1 and J is TRBJ2-5, with D unresolved. V was pared by 7 bases and J by 1 base, with 5 bases between. CDR3 length: 11 amino acids. Germline CDR1 is SGHRS and CDR2 is YFSETQ. The CDR3 protein is CASSVQETQYF. CDR3 DNA: TGCGCCAGCTCAGTCCAAGAGACCCAGTACTTC.